One sample yielded the 10 T cell receptor beta chains listed below, sequenced in a study of early T cells in non-severe SARS-CoV-2 infection. One entry per CDR3 protein, called by TCRdb with MiXCR from the 5' RACE reads. This sample yields some 87,000 distinct CDR3 sequences, of which around 10% are seen a single time; approximately 2.6% belongs to the top ten. Sequencing was performed on whole blood. These TCRs come from an adult who was a healthcare worker with PCR-confirmed SARS-CoV-2 infection or an uninfected control (not recorded which).

The chain carries TRBV29-1 and TRBJ1-1, with 7 positions matching TRBD1. This CDR3 is built from 13 residues. Germline-derived CDR1 and CDR2 are SQVTM and ANQGSEA. After removal of 4 bases from V and 3 bases from J, the junction contained 5 bases not matched to a gene. The CDR3 protein is CSVGGTGDTEAFF. Written as DNA, the CDR3 is TGCAGCGTTGGCGGCACAGGGGACACTGAAGCTTTCTTT.

This clonotype was observed many times. V and J are TRBV30 and TRBJ1-1; TRBD1 matches 8 bases. V lost 4 bases, J lost 5 bases, and 3 bases stayed unmatched. The germline gives CDR1 GTSNPN, CDR2 SVGIG (reference sequence). The CDR3 covers 12 residues. DNA for the CDR3: TGTGCCTGGATCAGGGGGCCGACTGAAGCTTTCTTT. This codes for CAWIRGPTEAFF.

The chain couples TRBV20-1 to TRBJ2-1; D might be TRBD2 (5 bases). The CDR3 covers 13 residues. Trimming left V 6 bases short and J 5 bases short, with 14 bases between. Germline V gene sequence: CDR1 DFQATT, CDR2 SNEGSKA (reference sequence). For the CDR3, the DNA is TGCAGTGCCGATCGACTGGGAGACAATGAGCAGTTCTTC. Amino acid sequence: CSADRLGDNEQFF.

The rearrangement uses TRBV3-1 and TRBJ1-6; D perhaps matches TRBD1 (5 bases). Trimming removed 4 bases from V and 4 bases from J, with 23 bases in between. The CDR3 contains 19 residues. Per germline, CDR1 LGHDT and CDR2 YNNKEL (reference sequence). CDR3 loop: CASSLRTPQPPFYNSPLHF. The CDR3 DNA reads TGTGCCAGCAGCCTTAGGACACCCCAGCCTCCTTTTTATAATTCACCCCTCCACTTT.

The DNA of the CDR3 is TGTGCCAGCAGGCCCCCAGGGGCGGACACTGAAGCTTTCTTT. Translated, it gives CASRPPGADTEAFF. This chain connects TRBV12-3 or TRBV12-4 to TRBJ1-1; possible D gene TRBD1, 6 bases. The CDR3 runs 14 residues. Trimming left V 6 bases short and J 3 bases short, with 14 bases between.

The CDR3 is CASSLLTGGYEQYF. CDR3 nucleotides: TGCGCCAGCAGCTTGTTGACAGGGGGATACGAGCAGTACTTC. The chain has TRBV5-1 and TRBJ2-7; 9 bases are shared with TRBD1. Germline CDR1 reads SGHRS; CDR2 reads YFSETQ. The CDR3 spans 14 residues. The V and J ends lost 1 base and 4 bases, in that order; junction bases with no gene match: 3.

CDR3 protein: CASSQEKVGWTQYF. Here the CDR3 DNA reads TGCGCCAGCAGCCAAGAAAAGGTGGGGTGGACCCAGTACTTC. V is TRBV4-1 and J is TRBJ2-5; D gene ambiguous. Germline V gene lookup returns CDR1 MGHRA and CDR2 YSYEKL. The CDR3 is 14 amino acids. The V end was cut by 0 bases, the J end by 7 bases, with 12 bases between.

This clonotype was picked up many times. The genes are TRBV6-1 and TRBJ2-7; TRBD2 aligns across 8 bases. The CDR3 is made up of 13 amino acids. V lost 2 bases to trimming and J lost 6 bases; unmatched junction nucleotides: 3. The germline V gene has CDR1 MNHNS and CDR2 SASEGT. The CDR3: CASSEFAGGEQYF. The CDR3, as DNA: TGTGCCAGCAGTGAATTTGCGGGGGGCGAGCAGTACTTC.

This clonotype was seen only a few times. The chain recombines TRBV27 with TRBJ2-1; TRBD2 might be the D (6 bases). The CDR3 contains 16 residues. Germline-derived CDR1 and CDR2 are MNHEY and SMNVEV (reference sequence). Trimming removed 5 bases at V and 0 bases at J, with 14 bases between. CDR3 protein: CASSPYGGNSYNEQFF. CDR3 nucleotides: TGTGCCAGCAGTCCCTACGGGGGAAACTCCTACAATGAGCAGTTCTTC.

This clonotype has at least ten counts. This rearrangement joins TRBV9 to TRBJ1-1; no clear D gene. Trimming removed 3 bases at V and 5 bases at J, with 8 bases between. CDR1 and CDR2 (germline): SGDLS, YYNGEE. The CDR3 consists of 12 residues. The CDR3, as DNA: TGTGCCAGCAGCGCCTCTGATACTGAAGCTTTCTTT. Amino acid sequence: CASSASDTEAFF. The full variable domain, with the rest looked up from reference TRBV9 and TRBJ1-1, is DSGVTQTPKHLITATGQRVTLRCSPRSGDLSVYWYQQSLDQGLQFLIQYYNGEERAKGNILERFSAQQFPDLHSELNLSSLELGDSALYFCASSASDTEAFFGQGTRLTVV.